One sample yielded the 13 T cell receptor beta chains listed below, sequenced in a study of cytomegalovirus exposure and HLA in healthy donors. It was with 60 Vbeta and 13 Jbeta primers that the PCR ran. Clones were sequenced by immunoSEQ multiplex PCR, and TCRdb holds only the in-frame ones, with some missing. The data show around 58,000 clones, with 60% to 80% seen just once and 2% to 3% held by the top ten. Source material: PBMCs. The origin of the receptors is a female donor in good health and CMV-seronegative.

The chain carries TRBV9 and TRBJ2-1; 8 bases agree with TRBD1. Unmatched junction bases numbered 8, after V lost 0 bases and J lost 6 bases. The CDR3 sequence is 16 residues long. Germline V CDR1 and CDR2: SGDLS, YYNGEE. The CDR3 nucleotides are TGTGCCAGCAGCGTAGGGCAGGGGGCGTTGAGCAATGAGCAGTTCTTC. This encodes CASSVGQGALSNEQFF. Full variable domain (outside the CDR3, taken from reference TRBV9 and TRBJ2-1): DSGVTQTPKHLITATGQRVTLRCSPRSGDLSVYWYQQSLDQGLQFLIQYYNGEERAKGNILERFSAQQFPDLHSELNLSSLELGDSALYFCASSVGQGALSNEQFFGPGTRLTVL.

The rearrangement uses TRBV5-1 and TRBJ2-1; 12 positions agree with TRBD2. Germline V CDR1 and CDR2: SGHRS, YFSETQ. Trimming cost V 3 bases and J 3 bases; bases outside gene matches: 4. The CDR3 has 16 residues. CDR3 loop: CASSSGLAGIYNEQFF. CDR3 coding DNA: TGCGCCAGCAGCTCCGGACTAGCGGGGATCTACAATGAGCAGTTCTTC.

This sequence joins TRBV2 and TRBJ2-7; possibly TRBD1 for D (5 bases). Looked up from germline, CDR1 is SNHLY and CDR2 is FYNNEI. The CDR3 sequence is 13 residues long. With 1 base removed from V and 3 bases from J, the gap between germline ends came to 7 bases. The CDR3, as DNA: TGTGCCAGCAGTGAAGTGGACAACTACGAGCAGTACTTC. Translating it yields CASSEVDNYEQYF.

This clone was counted between two and nine times. The chain joins TRBV6-6 to TRBJ2-2, with D perhaps matching TRBD1 (6 bases). There are 13 residues in the CDR3. V shed 2 bases and J shed 8 bases, with 9 bases lying between them. Germline loops: CDR1 MNHNY, CDR2 SVGAGI (reference sequence). CDR3 nucleotides: TGTGCCAGCAGTTACGAGGGGGTTGGGGAGCTGTTTTTT. Translating it yields CASSYEGVGELFF.

The chain links TRBV7-2 to TRBJ1-6; 9 positions agree with TRBD1. CDR1 and CDR2 from the germline V gene are SGHTA and FQGNSA. The CDR3 totals 16 residues. V gave up 4 bases and J gave up 4 bases; unmatched junction bases: 5. As DNA, the CDR3 is TGTGCCAGCAGCTATAGGACAGGGGCTTATAATTCACCCCTCCACTTT. This translates into CASSYRTGAYNSPLHF. The full variable domain, in which reference TRBV7-2 and TRBJ1-6 provide the parts outside the CDR3, is GAGVSQSPSNKVTEKGKDVELRCDPISGHTALYWYRQSLGQGLEFLIYFQGNSAPDKSGLPSDRFSAERTGGSVSTLTIQRTQQEDSAVYLCASSYRTGAYNSPLHFGNGTRLTVT.

The chain combines TRBV18 with TRBJ2-7, with TRBD1 as a possible D gene (6 bases). V lost 0 bases, J lost 3 bases, and 15 bases lay in between. The CDR3 has 16 residues. Per germline, CDR1 KGHSH and CDR2 LQKENI. The DNA of the CDR3 is TGTGCCAGCTCACCACCGAGGCAGGGGAGTTTCTACGAGCAGTACTTC. Protein: CASSPPRQGSFYEQYF.

The genes are TRBV2 and TRBJ2-3; 10 bases agree with TRBD2. This CDR3 spans 15 amino acids. Trimming removed 5 bases from V and 0 bases from J; junction bases left unmatched: 2. Looked up from germline, CDR1 is SNHLY and CDR2 is FYNNEI. CDR3 sequence: CASSPSGGSTDTQYF. CDR3 bases: TGTGCCAGCAGTCCTAGCGGGGGAAGCACAGATACGCAGTATTTT. Using reference TRBV2 and TRBJ2-3 for the parts outside the CDR3, the full variable domain is EPEVTQTPSHQVTQMGQEVILRCVPISNHLYFYWYRQILGQKVEFLVSFYNNEISEKSEIFDDQFSVERPDGSNFTLKIRSTKLEDSAMYFCASSPSGGSTDTQYFGPGTRLTVL.

This clone has a single count. The chain combines TRBV28 with TRBJ1-5, with D perhaps matching TRBD1 (5 bases). Trimming stripped 2 bases from V and 6 bases from J, with 5 bases between. The germline gives CDR1 MDHEN, CDR2 SYDVKM. The CDR3 length is 12 residues. CDR3 bases: TGTGCCAGCAGTTTAAGGGGTCAGCCCCAGCATTTT. This encodes CASSLRGQPQHF.

The rearrangement uses TRBV7-2 and TRBJ2-1; 9 bases match TRBD2. With V trimmed by 0 bases and J by 3 bases, 6 bases remained unmatched. This CDR3 is built from 17 residues. Germline V gene sequence: CDR1 SGHTA, CDR2 FQGNSA. The CDR3 DNA is TGTGCCAGCAGCTTAGCGGGGGCGGGAGGGGTCTACAATGAGCAGTTCTTC. This codes for CASSLAGAGGVYNEQFF.

V is TRBV28 and J is TRBJ2-2, with D possibly being TRBD2 (5 bases). Germline V gives CDR1 MDHEN, CDR2 SYDVKM. V shed 6 bases and J shed 6 bases, with 20 bases lying between them. This CDR3 spans 16 amino acids. Written as DNA, the CDR3 is TGTGCCAGCAGGCCCTCTAGGCGGGTTTTCTCCGGGGAGCTGTTTTTT. It yields the protein CASRPSRRVFSGELFF.

The CDR3 region is CASGSSGTGISEQYF. CDR3 coding DNA: TGTGCCAGCGGAAGCTCCGGGACAGGGATTTCCGAGCAGTACTTC. The chain uses TRBV28 and TRBJ2-7, with TRBD1 matching 9 bases. The CDR3 consists of 15 residues. V trimming: 8 bases; J trimming: 6 bases; junction bases outside the gene matches: 14. Germline CDR1 MDHEN, CDR2 SYDVKM.

This clone has just a few counts. V usage is TRBV29-1 and J usage is TRBJ2-7; D is possibly TRBD2 (6 bases). The ends were cut back, 5 bases at V and 4 bases at J, with 15 bases in the middle. CDR3 length: 13 residues. Germline loops: CDR1 SQVTM, CDR2 ANQGSEA. The CDR3 spells CSVPAGPSYEQYF. Written as DNA, the CDR3 is TGCAGCGTTCCGGCGGGGCCATCGTACGAGCAGTACTTC.

In this sample, this clone turned up once. The CDR3 bases are TGCAGCGTTGACCGGGACAGACTTAACTATGGCTACACCTTC. This encodes CSVDRDRLNYGYTF. The chain carries TRBV29-1 and TRBJ1-2; TRBD1 matches 7 bases. This CDR3 spans 14 amino acids. V gave up 3 bases and J gave up 1 base; unmatched junction bases: 5. Germline CDR1 reads SQVTM; CDR2 reads ANQGSEA.